Listed here are 26 T cell receptor beta chains from one sample, sequenced in a study of human T cells and chemical hapten exposure. The library put unique molecular identifiers onto individual cDNA molecules. One entry per CDR3 protein, called by TCRdb with MiXCR from the reads. The data show approximately 2,700 distinct CDR3 sequences, approximately 46% seen once. Sample treatment: therapeutic diphenylcyclopropenone sensitization with weekly scalp DPC. The material was whole blood, obtained before DPC sensitization or 2, 6, or about 24 weeks after (not recorded which). The source is an adult with alopecia areata. Some clones in this sample may be carry-over from other donors' samples. This table probably holds off-target reads from a library built for another chain.

This clonotype turned up a few times. The chain employs TRBV4-1 and TRBJ2-7; tentatively, D is TRBD2 (7 bases). The germline V gene has CDR1 MGHRA and CDR2 YSYEKL. The V end was cut by 5 bases, the J end by 6 bases, with 14 bases between. The CDR3 spans 13 residues. The CDR3 sequence: CASSYNAGAEQYF. CDR3 coding DNA: TGCGCCAGCAGCTATAATGCGGGGGCCGAGCAGTACTTC.

The chain combines TRBV6-5 with TRBJ2-1; no clear D. The CDR3 runs 15 residues. Per the germline V gene, CDR1 is MNHEY and CDR2 is SVGAGI. V was trimmed by 5 bases and J by 7 bases, leaving 18 bases between them. The CDR3 spells CASSPLRLRRNEQFF. Here the CDR3 DNA reads TGTGCCAGCAGTCCTCTTCGGCTACGTAGGAATGAGCAGTTCTTC.

This chain links TRBV7-3 with TRBJ2-1, with TRBD1 matching 9 bases. The germline V gene encodes CDR1 SGHTA and CDR2 FQGTGA. V gave up 5 bases and J gave up 1 base; unmatched junction bases: 3. CDR3 size: 15 residues. The CDR3 here is CASSRGQGSYNEQFF. The CDR3 DNA follows: TGTGCCAGCAGCCGGGGACAGGGATCCTACAATGAGCAGTTCTTC.

CDR3 bases: TGCAGTGCTAGTCGAGGGGATACGCAGTATTTT. Protein: CSASRGDTQYF. The chain links TRBV20-1 to TRBJ2-3, with D perhaps TRBD2 (5 bases). Germline V gives CDR1 DFQATT, CDR2 SNEGSKA (reference sequence). CDR3 length equals 11 residues. V lost 3 bases, J lost 6 bases, and 7 bases lay in between.

This clonotype has a handful of counts. The rearrangement joins TRBV12-3 or TRBV12-4 to TRBJ2-3; TRBD2 might be the D (6 bases). CDR3 length equals 14 residues. V was clipped by 6 bases and J by 3 bases, with 13 bases between them. CDR3 protein: CASSPGGKTDTQYF. The CDR3, as DNA: TGTGCCAGCAGCCCCGGAGGGAAGACAGATACGCAGTATTTT.

The rearrangement uses TRBV7-6 and TRBJ2-4; 7 bases line up with TRBD2. V gave up 1 base and J gave up 9 bases; unmatched junction bases: 9. The CDR3 length is 15 residues. The germline CDR1 and CDR2 sequences are SGHVS and FNYEAQ. CDR3 sequence reads: CASSLESRRESIQYF. The CDR3 nucleotides are TGTGCCAGCAGCTTAGAGTCGCGGCGGGAGAGCATTCAGTACTTC.

This clonotype was observed a handful of times. This chain links TRBV20-1 with TRBJ2-5; weak D call: TRBD2 (5 bases). The CDR3 extends over 12 amino acids. V was clipped by 6 bases and J by 3 bases, with 11 bases between them. Germline lookup yields CDR1 DFQATT and CDR2 SNEGSKA (reference sequence). The CDR3 here is CSAPGNEETQYF. The CDR3 DNA follows: TGCAGTGCCCCGGGGAACGAAGAGACCCAGTACTTC.

The table lists this clonotype with a few counts. DNA of the CDR3: TGTGCCAGCAGCCCCCGCCTTGGTGAGCAGTTCTTC. Translated, it gives CASSPRLGEQFF. The chain joins TRBV3-1 to TRBJ2-1, with D uncertain. V shed 4 bases and J shed 9 bases, with 10 bases lying between them. The CDR3 has 12 residues. CDR1 and CDR2 from the germline V gene are LGHDT and YNNKEL (reference sequence).

A few counts support this clonotype. This sequence joins TRBV12-3 or TRBV12-4 and TRBJ2-3; 10 bases match TRBD1. The CDR3 loop spans 15 amino acids. Trimming took 6 bases from V and 4 from J; bases not matched to a gene: 7. CDR3: CASRRQGARADTQYF. CDR3 DNA sequence: TGTGCCAGCAGGCGACAGGGGGCGCGGGCAGATACGCAGTATTTT.

The chain couples TRBV19 to TRBJ2-4, with 7 bases aligning to TRBD2. With V trimmed by 4 bases and J by 7 bases, 10 bases remained unmatched. The V gene's germline CDR1 is LNHDA and CDR2 SQIVND (reference sequence). The CDR3 length is 15 residues. CDR3 in DNA: TGTGCCAGTAGTACCACCTCCTACGGGAGGAACATTCAGTACTTC. Its translation is CASSTTSYGRNIQYF.

The V and J genes are TRBV7-6 and TRBJ2-1, with 9 bases fitting TRBD2. Trimming took 4 bases from V and 7 from J; bases not matched to a gene: 5. The V gene's germline CDR1 is SGHVS and CDR2 FNYEAQ. The CDR3 sequence is 14 residues long. The chain's CDR3 is CASSSLAGENEQFF. Here the CDR3 DNA reads TGTGCCAGCAGCTCCTTAGCGGGAGAAAATGAGCAGTTCTTC.

This chain links TRBV28 with TRBJ2-3; 14 bases align to TRBD2. This CDR3 region has 19 residues. J lost 6 bases, V lost 5 bases, and 16 bases had no gene match. Germline V lookup: CDR1 MDHEN, CDR2 SYDVKM. The CDR3 sequence is CASSPGLAGGPTARDTQYF. In nucleotides, the CDR3 is TGTGCCAGCAGTCCAGGACTAGCGGGAGGACCAACCGCCCGGGATACGCAGTATTTT.

The rearrangement links TRBV29-1 to TRBJ2-7, with 9 bases identical to TRBD1. Germline CDR1 is SQVTM and CDR2 is ANQGSEA. The CDR3 loop spans 13 amino acids. Trimming removed 7 bases from V and 0 bases from J; junction bases left unmatched: 4. CDR3 DNA sequence: TGCAGCGCACAGGGGGCCAACTCCTACGAGCAGTACTTC. It translates to CSAQGANSYEQYF.

V usage is TRBV24-1 and J usage is TRBJ2-3; D ambiguous. Germline V gives CDR1 KGHDR, CDR2 SFDVKD. Between the trimmed V and J ends, which lost 9 bases and 6 bases, there was a span of 9 bases. The CDR3 length is 11 residues. This CDR3 reads CATSKRDTQYF. CDR3 nucleotide sequence: TGTGCCACCTCCAAAAGGGATACGCAGTATTTT.

This clonotype has a handful of counts. The J gene is TRBJ2-7, the V gene TRBV5-1, with D possibly being TRBD1 (5 bases). The germline V and J ends were trimmed by 4 bases and 3 bases, with 11 bases remaining between them. CDR3 length equals 13 residues. From germline, CDR1 is SGHRS and CDR2 YFSETQ. The CDR3 sequence: CASSTDTFYEQYF. As DNA, the CDR3 is TGCGCCAGCAGCACGGACACCTTCTACGAGCAGTACTTC.

The genes are TRBV29-1 and TRBJ2-5; a weak D match, TRBD2 (5 bases). This CDR3 is 12 amino acids long. Per the germline V gene, CDR1 is SQVTM and CDR2 is ANQGSEA. V was clipped by 4 bases and J by 4 bases, with 10 bases between them. CDR3: CSVVGGPETQYF. The CDR3 nucleotides read TGCAGCGTTGTTGGAGGCCCAGAGACCCAGTACTTC.

This clonotype was seen more than once but under ten times. This chain joins TRBV7-9 and TRBJ2-5; D possibly corresponds to TRBD2 (6 bases). Between the trimmed V and J ends, which lost 8 bases and 1 base, there was a span of 11 bases. The CDR3 is made up of 13 amino acids. Germline CDR1 and CDR2: SEHNR and FQNEAQ (reference sequence). CDR3 residues: CASGPSAQETQYF. CDR3 in DNA: TGTGCCAGCGGGCCTAGCGCCCAAGAGACCCAGTACTTC.

The rearrangement uses TRBV7-6 and TRBJ2-7; no clear D. This CDR3 spans 15 amino acids. Trimming took 5 bases from V and 0 from J, leaving 14 bases between them. Looked up from germline, CDR1 is SGHVS and CDR2 is FNYEAQ. CDR3 DNA sequence: TGTGCCAGCAGCGTCTTGACTTCCAGCTCCTACGAGCAGTACTTC. Residues: CASSVLTSSSYEQYF.

The CDR3 region has the DNA TGCGCCAGCAGCTTGGACGGGACTAGCAATGAGCAGTTCTTC. It encodes CASSLDGTSNEQFF. The chain carries TRBV5-1 and TRBJ2-1; 8 bases align to TRBD2. Germline lookup yields CDR1 SGHRS and CDR2 YFSETQ. V lost 0 bases, J lost 6 bases, and 2 bases stayed unmatched. CDR3 length equals 14 residues.

The V call is TRBV7-9, the J call TRBJ2-3; no firm D call. The V gene's germline CDR1 is SEHNR and CDR2 FQNEAQ (reference sequence). The CDR3 length is 11 residues. V was shortened by 5 bases and J by 3 bases, with 3 bases between the two germline ends. The CDR3 loop is CASSQTDTQYF. CDR3 sequence (DNA): TGTGCCAGCAGCCAAACAGATACGCAGTATTTT. Complete variable domain (other parts from reference TRBV7-9 and TRBJ2-3): DTGVSQNPRHKITKRGQNVTFRCDPISEHNRLYWYRQTLGQGPEFLTYFQNEAQLEKSRLLSDRFSAERPKGSFSTLEIQRTEQGDSAMYLCASSQTDTQYFGPGTRLTVL.

This chain joins TRBV20-1 and TRBJ2-3; 9 positions agree with TRBD2. Germline loops: CDR1 DFQATT, CDR2 SNEGSKA (reference sequence). There are 14 residues in the CDR3. J gave up 0 bases and V 6 bases, and 4 bases lay outside the gene matches. The CDR3: CSAVAGDSTDTQYF. The DNA of the CDR3 is TGCAGTGCCGTAGCGGGGGATAGCACAGATACGCAGTATTTT.

The chain carries TRBV30 and TRBJ2-5; no clear D. The CDR3 sequence is 13 residues long. CDR1 is GTSNPN and CDR2 is SVGIG in the germline V gene (reference sequence). Trimming took 0 bases from V and 5 from J, leaving 10 bases between them. The CDR3 here is CAWSVLNEETQYF. CDR3 nucleotides: TGTGCCTGGAGTGTACTAAATGAGGAGACCCAGTACTTC.

The CDR3 spells CASSQGLSGRVYNEQFF. DNA of the CDR3: TGTGCCAGCAGCCAAGGCTTGAGCGGGAGGGTTTACAATGAGCAGTTCTTC. The rearrangement links TRBV3-1 to TRBJ2-1, with 10 bases matching TRBD2. CDR3 length equals 17 residues. V lost 1 base and J lost 4; bases outside the gene matches: 7. Germline CDR1 is LGHDT and CDR2 is YNNKEL (reference sequence).

This chain connects TRBV7-2 to TRBJ2-1; 9 positions agree with TRBD2. CDR3 length: 14 residues. Looked up from germline, CDR1 is SGHTA and CDR2 is FQGNSA. Trimming removed 3 bases from V and 9 bases from J; junction bases left unmatched: 6. CDR3 in DNA: TGTGCCAGCAGCTTTGGCGGGAGGGCCACTGAGCAGTTCTTC. It translates to CASSFGGRATEQFF.

In this sample, this clonotype turned up a few times. The chain employs TRBV6-2 or TRBV6-3 and TRBJ2-5, with 11 bases matching TRBD2. The CDR3 consists of 15 residues. With V trimmed by 9 bases and J by 7 bases, 13 bases remained unmatched. The germline V gene has CDR1 MNHEY and CDR2 SVGEGT. This CDR3 is CASSSGRAILATQYF. As DNA, the CDR3 is TGTGCCAGTAGTAGCGGGAGGGCCATCTTAGCGACCCAGTACTTC.

The chain couples TRBV20-1 to TRBJ1-1; D is unclear. CDR3 length equals 11 residues. In germline, CDR1 is DFQATT, CDR2 SNEGSKA (reference sequence). V dropped 5 bases and J dropped 4 bases, with 8 bases sitting between them. This CDR3 is CSAQGSTEAFF. The CDR3 DNA reads as TGCAGTGCTCAAGGGAGCACTGAAGCTTTCTTT.